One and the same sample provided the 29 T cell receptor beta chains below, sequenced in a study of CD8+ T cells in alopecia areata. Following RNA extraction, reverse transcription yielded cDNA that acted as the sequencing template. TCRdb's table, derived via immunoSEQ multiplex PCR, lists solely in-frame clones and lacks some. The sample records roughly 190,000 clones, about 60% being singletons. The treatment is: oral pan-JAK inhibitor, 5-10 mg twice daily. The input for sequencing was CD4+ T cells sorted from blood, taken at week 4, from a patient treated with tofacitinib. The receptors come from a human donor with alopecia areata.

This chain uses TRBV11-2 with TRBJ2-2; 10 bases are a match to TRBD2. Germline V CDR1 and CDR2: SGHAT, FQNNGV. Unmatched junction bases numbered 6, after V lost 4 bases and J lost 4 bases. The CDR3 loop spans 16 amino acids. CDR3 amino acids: CASSSGLAEGTGELFF. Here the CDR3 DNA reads TGTGCCAGCAGCTCCGGACTAGCGGAGGGCACCGGGGAGCTGTTTTTT.

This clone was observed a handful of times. CDR3 amino acids: CASSVVTQENTEAFF. CDR3 bases: TGTGCCAGCAGCGTAGTTACACAGGAGAACACTGAAGCTTTCTTT. The chain carries TRBV9 and TRBJ1-1; a possible D gene is TRBD1 (5 bases). Germline V gene sequence: CDR1 SGDLS, CDR2 YYNGEE. The CDR3 is made up of 15 amino acids. With 0 bases removed from V and 1 base from J, the gap between germline ends came to 10 bases.

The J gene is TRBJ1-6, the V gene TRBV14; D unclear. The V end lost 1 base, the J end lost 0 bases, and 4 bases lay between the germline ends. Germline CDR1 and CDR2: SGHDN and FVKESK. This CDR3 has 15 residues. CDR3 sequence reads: CASSQGSSYNSPLHF. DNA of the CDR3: TGTGCCAGCAGCCAAGGGAGCTCCTATAATTCACCCCTCCACTTT.

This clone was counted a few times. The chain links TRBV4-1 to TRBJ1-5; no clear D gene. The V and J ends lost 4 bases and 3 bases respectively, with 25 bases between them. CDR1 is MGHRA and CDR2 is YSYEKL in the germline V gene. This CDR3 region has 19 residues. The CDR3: CASSLVKPVREGPNQPQHF. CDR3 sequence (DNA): TGCGCCAGCAGCCTAGTAAAACCGGTGAGGGAGGGCCCCAATCAGCCCCAGCATTTT.

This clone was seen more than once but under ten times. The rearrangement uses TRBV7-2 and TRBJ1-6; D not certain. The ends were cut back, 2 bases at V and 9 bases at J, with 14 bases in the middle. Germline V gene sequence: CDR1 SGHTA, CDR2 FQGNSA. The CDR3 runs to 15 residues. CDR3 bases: TGTGCCAGCAGCTTATCTGTTAGAGGGTTTTCACCCCTCCACTTT. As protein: CASSLSVRGFSPLHF.

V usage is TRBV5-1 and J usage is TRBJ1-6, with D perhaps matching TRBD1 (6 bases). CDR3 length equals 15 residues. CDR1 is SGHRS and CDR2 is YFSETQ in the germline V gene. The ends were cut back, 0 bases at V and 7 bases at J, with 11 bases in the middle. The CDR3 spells CASSLGAGVNSPLHF. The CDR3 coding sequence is TGCGCCAGCAGCTTGGGGGCAGGGGTCAATTCACCCCTCCACTTT.

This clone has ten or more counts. The CDR3 is CASSQTKGRSNEQFF. The CDR3 nucleotides are TGTGCCAGCAGCCAAACGAAGGGGCGAAGCAATGAGCAGTTCTTC. This sequence joins TRBV7-9 and TRBJ2-1; D possibly corresponds to TRBD1 (5 bases). The germline V and J ends were trimmed by 5 bases and 6 bases, with 17 bases remaining between them. Per the germline V gene, CDR1 is SEHNR and CDR2 is FQNEAQ (reference sequence). The CDR3 is 15 amino acids.

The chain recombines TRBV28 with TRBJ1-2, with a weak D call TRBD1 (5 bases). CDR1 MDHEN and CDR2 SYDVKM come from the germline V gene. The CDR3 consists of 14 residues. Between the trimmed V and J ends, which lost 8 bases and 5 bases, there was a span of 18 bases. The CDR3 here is CASSPGATGYGYTF. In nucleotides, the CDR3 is TGTGCCAGCTCCCCTGGGGCGACGGGGTATGGCTACACCTTC.

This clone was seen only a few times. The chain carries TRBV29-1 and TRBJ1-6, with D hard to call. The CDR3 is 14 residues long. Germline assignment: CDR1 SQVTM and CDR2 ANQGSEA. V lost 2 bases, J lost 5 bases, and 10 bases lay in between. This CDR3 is CSVESVLDNSPLHF. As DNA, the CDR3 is TGCAGCGTTGAAAGTGTGTTAGATAATTCACCCCTCCACTTT.

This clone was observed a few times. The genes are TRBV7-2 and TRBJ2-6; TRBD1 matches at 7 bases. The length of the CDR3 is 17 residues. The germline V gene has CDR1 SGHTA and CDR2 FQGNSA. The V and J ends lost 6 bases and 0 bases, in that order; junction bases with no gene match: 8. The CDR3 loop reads CASRRQGTDSGANVLTF. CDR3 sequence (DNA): TGTGCCAGCAGGAGACAGGGTACCGACTCTGGGGCCAACGTCCTGACTTTC.

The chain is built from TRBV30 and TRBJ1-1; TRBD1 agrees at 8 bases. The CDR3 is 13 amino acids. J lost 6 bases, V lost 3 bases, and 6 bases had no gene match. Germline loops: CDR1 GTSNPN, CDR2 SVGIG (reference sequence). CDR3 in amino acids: CAWRRTGTPEAFF. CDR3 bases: TGTGCCTGGAGGCGGACAGGGACCCCTGAAGCTTTCTTT. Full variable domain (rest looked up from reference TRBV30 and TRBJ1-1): SQTIHQWPATLVQPVGSPLSLECTVEGTSNPNLYWYRQAAGRGLQLLFYSVGIGQISSEVPQNLSASRPQDRQFILSSKKLLLSDSGFYLCAWRRTGTPEAFFGQGTRLTVV.

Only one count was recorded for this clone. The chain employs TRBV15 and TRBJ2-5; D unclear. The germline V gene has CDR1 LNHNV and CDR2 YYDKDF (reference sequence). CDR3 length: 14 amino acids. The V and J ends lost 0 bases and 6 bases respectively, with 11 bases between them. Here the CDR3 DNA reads TGTGCCACCAGCAGAGATCGGCCTGAGAAGACCCAGTACTTC. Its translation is CATSRDRPEKTQYF.

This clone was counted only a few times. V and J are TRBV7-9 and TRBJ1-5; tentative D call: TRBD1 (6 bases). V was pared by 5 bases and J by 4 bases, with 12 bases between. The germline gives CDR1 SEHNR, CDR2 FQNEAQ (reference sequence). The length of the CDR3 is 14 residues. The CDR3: CASSPAGANQPQHF. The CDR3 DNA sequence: TGTGCCAGCAGCCCCGCAGGGGCTAATCAGCCCCAGCATTTT.

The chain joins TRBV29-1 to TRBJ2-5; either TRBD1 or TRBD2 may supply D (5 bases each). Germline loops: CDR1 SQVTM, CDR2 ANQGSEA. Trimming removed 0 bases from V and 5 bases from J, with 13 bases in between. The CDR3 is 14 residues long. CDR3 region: CSVEDGRREETQYF. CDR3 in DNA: TGCAGCGTTGAAGACGGTCGCAGGGAGGAGACCCAGTACTTC.

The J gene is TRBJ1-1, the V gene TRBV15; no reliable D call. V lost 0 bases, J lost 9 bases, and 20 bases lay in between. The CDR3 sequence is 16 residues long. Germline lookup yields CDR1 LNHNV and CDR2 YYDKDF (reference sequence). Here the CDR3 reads CATSRDRRVIPYKAFF. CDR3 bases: TGTGCCACCAGCAGAGATAGGAGGGTCATTCCTTATAAAGCTTTCTTT. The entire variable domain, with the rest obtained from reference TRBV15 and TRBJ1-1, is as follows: DAMVIQNPRYQVTQFGKPVTLSCSQTLNHNVMYWYQQKSSQAPKLLFHYYDKDFNNEADTPDNFQSRRPNTSFCFLDIRSPGLGDTAMYLCATSRDRRVIPYKAFFGQGTRLTVV.

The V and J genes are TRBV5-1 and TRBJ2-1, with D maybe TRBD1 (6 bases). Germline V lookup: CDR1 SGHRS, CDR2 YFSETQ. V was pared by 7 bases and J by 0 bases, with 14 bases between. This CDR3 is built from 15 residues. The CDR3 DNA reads TGCGCCAGCGCGCTTCCGGACAGCTCCTACAATGAGCAGTTCTTC. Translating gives CASALPDSSYNEQFF.

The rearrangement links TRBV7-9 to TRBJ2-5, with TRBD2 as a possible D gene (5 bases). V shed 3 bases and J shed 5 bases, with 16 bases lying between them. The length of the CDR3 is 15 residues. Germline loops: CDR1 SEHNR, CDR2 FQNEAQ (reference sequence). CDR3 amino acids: CASSFPRTYMETQYF. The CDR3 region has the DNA TGTGCCAGCAGCTTTCCCCGGACTTACATGGAGACCCAGTACTTC.

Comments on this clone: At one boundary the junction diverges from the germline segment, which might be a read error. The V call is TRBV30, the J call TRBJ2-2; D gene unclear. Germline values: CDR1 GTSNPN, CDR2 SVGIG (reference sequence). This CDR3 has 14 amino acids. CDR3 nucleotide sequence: TGTGCCTGGAGTGTAAGCCGCCACACTGGGGAGCTGTTTTTT. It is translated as CAWSVSRHTGELFF. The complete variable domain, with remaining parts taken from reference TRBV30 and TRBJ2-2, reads SQTIHQWPATLVQPVGSPLSLECTVEGTSNPNLYWYRQAAGRGLQLLFYSVGIGQISSEVPQNLSASRPQDRQFILSSKKLLLSDSGFYLCAWSVSRHTGELFFGEGSRLTVL.

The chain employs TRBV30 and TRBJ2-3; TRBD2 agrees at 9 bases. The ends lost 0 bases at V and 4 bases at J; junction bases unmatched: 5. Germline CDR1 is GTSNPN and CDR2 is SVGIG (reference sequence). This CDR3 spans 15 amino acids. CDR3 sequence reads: CAWSVLGLASDTQYF. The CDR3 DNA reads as TGTGCCTGGAGTGTATTGGGACTAGCATCAGATACGCAGTATTTT.

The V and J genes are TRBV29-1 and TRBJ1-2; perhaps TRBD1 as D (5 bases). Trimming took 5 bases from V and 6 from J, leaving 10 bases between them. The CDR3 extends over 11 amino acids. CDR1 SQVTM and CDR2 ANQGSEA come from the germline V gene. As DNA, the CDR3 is TGCAGCGTTAGCGGGGGTGATGGCTACACCTTC. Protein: CSVSGGDGYTF.

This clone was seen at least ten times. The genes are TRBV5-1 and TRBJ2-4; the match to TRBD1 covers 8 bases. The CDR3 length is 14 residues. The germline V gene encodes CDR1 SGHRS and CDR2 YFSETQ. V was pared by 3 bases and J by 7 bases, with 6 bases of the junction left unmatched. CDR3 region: CASSSDRVSNIQYF. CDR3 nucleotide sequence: TGCGCCAGCAGCTCGGACAGGGTGAGCAACATTCAGTACTTC.

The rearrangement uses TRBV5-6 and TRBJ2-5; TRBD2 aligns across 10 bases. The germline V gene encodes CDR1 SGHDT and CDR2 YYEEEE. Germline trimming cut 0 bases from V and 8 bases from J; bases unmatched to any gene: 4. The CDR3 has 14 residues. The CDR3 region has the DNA TGTGCCAGCAGCTTGGGGGCTAGCGGGGGCACCCAGTACTTC. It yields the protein CASSLGASGGTQYF.

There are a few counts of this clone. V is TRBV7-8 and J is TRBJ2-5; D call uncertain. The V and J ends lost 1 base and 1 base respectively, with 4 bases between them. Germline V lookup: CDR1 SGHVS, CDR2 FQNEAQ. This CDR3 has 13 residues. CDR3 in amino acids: CASSLGPQETQYF. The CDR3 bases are TGTGCCAGCAGCTTAGGGCCCCAAGAGACCCAGTACTTC.

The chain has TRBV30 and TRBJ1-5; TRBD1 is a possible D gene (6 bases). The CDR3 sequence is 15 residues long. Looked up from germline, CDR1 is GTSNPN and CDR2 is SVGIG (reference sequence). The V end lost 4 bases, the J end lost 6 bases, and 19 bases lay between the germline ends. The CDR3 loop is CAWTRGTGSGQPQHF. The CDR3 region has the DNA TGTGCCTGGACCCGGGGTACAGGGTCCGGTCAGCCCCAGCATTTT.

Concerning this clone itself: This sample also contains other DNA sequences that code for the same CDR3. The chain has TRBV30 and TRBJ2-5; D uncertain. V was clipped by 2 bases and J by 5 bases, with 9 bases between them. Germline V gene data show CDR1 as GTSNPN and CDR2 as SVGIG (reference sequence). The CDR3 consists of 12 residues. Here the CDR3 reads CAWSPLGETQYF. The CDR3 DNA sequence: TGTGCCTGGAGTCCCCTCGGGGAGACCCAGTACTTC.

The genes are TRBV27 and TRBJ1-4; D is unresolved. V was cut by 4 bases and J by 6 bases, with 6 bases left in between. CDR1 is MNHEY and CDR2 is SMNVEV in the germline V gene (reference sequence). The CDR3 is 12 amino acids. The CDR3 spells CASSSRHEKLFF. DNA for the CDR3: TGTGCCAGCAGTTCCCGACATGAAAAACTGTTTTTT.

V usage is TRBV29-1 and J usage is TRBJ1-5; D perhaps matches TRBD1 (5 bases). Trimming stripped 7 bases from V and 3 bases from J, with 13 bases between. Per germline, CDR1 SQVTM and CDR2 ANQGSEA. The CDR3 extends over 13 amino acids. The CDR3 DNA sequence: TGCAGCGAGTGGGCCGGACACAATCAGCCCCAGCATTTT. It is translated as CSEWAGHNQPQHF.

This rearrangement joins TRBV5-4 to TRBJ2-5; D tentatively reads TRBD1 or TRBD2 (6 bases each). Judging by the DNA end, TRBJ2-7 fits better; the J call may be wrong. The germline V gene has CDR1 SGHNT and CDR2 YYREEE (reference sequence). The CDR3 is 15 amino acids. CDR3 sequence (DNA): TGTGCCAGCAGCCCTACTTCTGGGGGGCAGGACGAGCAGTACTTC. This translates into CASSPTSGGQDEQYF.

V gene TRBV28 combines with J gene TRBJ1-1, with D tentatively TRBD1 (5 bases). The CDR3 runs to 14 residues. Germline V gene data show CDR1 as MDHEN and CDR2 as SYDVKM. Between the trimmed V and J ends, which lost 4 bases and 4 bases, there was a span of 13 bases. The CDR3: CASSSPFGGTEAFF. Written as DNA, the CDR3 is TGTGCCAGCAGTTCGCCGTTCGGGGGCACTGAAGCTTTCTTT.